This T cell receptor beta chain was recorded in a study of T cell repertoires in cytomegalovirus infection. Study-wide findings and caveats: Carriage of CMV together with the relevant HLA was identifiable through cumulative public TCR beta family frequency. CMV-specific TCR beta clonotypes restricted by HLA-C were the ones dominating the ex vivo response.

The V and J ends lost 5 bases and 0 bases respectively, with 11 bases between them. The V gene's germline CDR1 is DFQATT and CDR2 SNEGSKA (reference sequence). The CDR3 is 14 amino acids. Regarding this clonotype: Its specificity is not known.

TCRdb processed the reads anew with MiXCR; each CDR3 protein has one entry. Altogether about 150,000 distinct CDR3 sequences are present, roughly a quarter being singletons, with the ten largest covering about a tenth. This chain links TRBV20-1 with TRBJ1-5, with D possibly being TRBD1 (5 bases). The TCR was taken from a human donor in good health (CMV status not recorded). Some clones in this sample may be carry-over from other donors' samples. Sequencing was carried out using PBMCs. CDR3 region: CSAAADSSNQPQHF. The CDR3 DNA is TGCAGTGCTGCAGCCGACAGTAGCAATCAGCCCCAGCATTTT.